Listed below are T cell receptor beta chains from one sample, sequenced in a study of shared clonotypes between healthy human individuals. Using immunoSEQ multiplex PCR, the repertoire was profiled, and TCRdb retains in-frame clones only, with some absent. The data hold about 95,000 clones, with 67% observed a single time. Sequenced sample: memory CD8+ T cells sorted from blood. These receptors all stem from a man aged 25-45 years in good health. Each CDR3 is given with its conserved first and last residue. The D gene is left open where the match is weak. The size field is filled for only some rows; it gives once, few, many or a size class.

CDR3 protein,CDR3 DNA,clone size,J gene,V gene,D gene
CASSFMLAGVKQFF,TGTGCCAGCAGTTTCATGCTAGCGGGAGTAAAGCAGTTCTTC,NA,TRBJ2-1,TRBV28,TRBD2
CASRIRPGGRETGELFF,TGCGCCAGCAGGATTAGACCGGGAGGTCGGGAGACCGGGGAGCTGTTTTTT,few,TRBJ2-2,TRBV5-1,TRBD2
CASSRLTANYGYTF,TGTGCCAGCAGTCGACTGACAGCTAACTATGGCTACACCTTC,few,TRBJ1-2,TRBV6-5,NA
CASSLFPGVPAGDTDTQYF,TGTGCCAGCAGTTTATTCCCCGGGGTCCCAGCGGGAGACACAGATACGCAGTATTTT,NA,TRBJ2-3,TRBV27,TRBD2
CASSSSRAYEQYF,TGTGCCAGCAGCTCCTCCCGGGCCTACGAGCAGTACTTC,few,TRBJ2-7,TRBV13,NA
CASSFGWEGLEFYEQYF,TGCGCCAGCAGCTTTGGTTGGGAAGGACTAGAGTTCTACGAGCAGTACTTC,NA,TRBJ2-7,TRBV5-1,TRBD2
CASSEGAGVRYEQYF,TGTGCCAGCAGTGAGGGAGCGGGAGTGCGATACGAGCAGTACTTC,NA,TRBJ2-7,TRBV2,TRBD2
CASSVDGTGGEKLFF,TGTGCCAGCAGCGTAGATGGGACAGGGGGTGAAAAACTGTTTTTT,few,TRBJ1-4,TRBV9,TRBD1
CASSQTENTEAFF,TGTGCCAGCAGCCAGACAGAGAACACTGAAGCTTTCTTT,NA,TRBJ1-1,TRBV16,NA
CASSLYEQYF,TGTGCCAGCAGTTTATACGAGCAGTACTTC,NA,TRBJ2-7,TRBV28,NA
CASSSATQGPVAGELFF,TGTGCCAGCAGCAGTGCGACCCAGGGGCCAGTGGCCGGGGAGCTGTTTTTT,NA,TRBJ2-2,TRBV11-3,NA
CAPRLAGGGETQYF,TGTGCCCCCAGACTAGCGGGAGGGGGGGAGACCCAGTACTTC,NA,TRBJ2-5,TRBV9,TRBD2
CASSFTGSSYEQYF,TGTGCCAGCAGTTTTACGGGTAGCTCCTACGAGCAGTACTTC,few,TRBJ2-7,TRBV6-5,NA
CASSGTGEQPQHF,TGTGCCAGCAGTGGGACAGGGGAACAGCCCCAGCATTTT,few,TRBJ1-5,TRBV6-1,TRBD1
CASSSHRTDTYEQYF,TGTGCCAGTAGTTCCCATAGGACGGACACCTACGAGCAGTACTTC,NA,TRBJ2-7,TRBV19,NA
CASSADRGTEAFF,TGTGCCAGCAGTGCCGACAGGGGAACTGAAGCTTTCTTT,few,TRBJ1-1,TRBV2,TRBD1
CASSSPGVLSTDTQYF,TGTGCCAGCAGCTCTCCGGGAGTCCTCAGCACAGATACGCAGTATTTT,once,TRBJ2-3,TRBV5-8,NA
CASSYDWNNEQFF,TGTGCCAGCAGCTACGACTGGAACAATGAGCAGTTCTTC,NA,TRBJ2-1,TRBV5-4,NA
CAISDTSSNEQFF,TGTGCCATCAGTGACACTAGTTCAAATGAGCAGTTCTTC,NA,TRBJ2-1,TRBV10-3,NA
CASSLAPAIAVNVLTF,TGTGCCAGCAGCTTGGCCCCCGCTATAGCGGTCAACGTCCTGACTTTC,few,TRBJ2-6,TRBV5-6,NA
CAWSVAGVEKLFF,TGTGCCTGGAGTGTAGCGGGAGTTGAAAAACTGTTTTTT,few,TRBJ1-4,TRBV30,NA
CASSSISGTGRDTQYF,TGTGCCAGCAGTTCTATATCCGGGACAGGGAGAGATACGCAGTATTTT,many,TRBJ2-3,TRBV6-5,TRBD1
CASSAEQGAQETQYF,TGTGCCAGCAGCGCGGAGCAGGGTGCGCAAGAGACCCAGTACTTC,NA,TRBJ2-5,TRBV7-8,NA
CASSEYGGKEYGYTF,TGTGCCAGCAGTGAATATGGGGGGAAGGAATATGGCTACACCTTC,NA,TRBJ1-2,TRBV25-1,NA
CASGLTGMSYTF,TGTGCCAGCGGATTGACAGGGATGAGCTACACCTTC,NA,TRBJ1-2,TRBV27,TRBD1
CASRIQGLGTEAFF,TGTGCCAGCAGGATTCAGGGTTTGGGTACTGAAGCTTTCTTT,NA,TRBJ1-1,TRBV28,NA
CASSFETITYEQYF,TGTGCCAGCAGCTTTGAGACTATTACCTACGAGCAGTACTTC,NA,TRBJ2-7,TRBV11-2,NA
CASRAGQGENYQETQYF,TGTGCCAGCAGAGCGGGACAGGGGGAGAATTACCAAGAGACCCAGTACTTC,NA,TRBJ2-5,TRBV2,TRBD1
CAIGGYYEQYF,TGTGCCATAGGCGGATACTACGAGCAGTACTTC,NA,TRBJ2-7,TRBV6-9,NA
CASSLNRGRDEQYF,TGTGCCAGCAGTTTAAACAGGGGACGAGACGAGCAGTACTTC,NA,TRBJ2-7,TRBV27,TRBD1
CASSLRDSRFSTDTQYF,TGTGCCAGCAGCTTACGGGACTCACGTTTCAGCACAGATACGCAGTATTTT,NA,TRBJ2-3,TRBV11-2,NA
CASSKSRAGGSDTQYF,TGTGCCAGCAGCAAAAGTCGGGCGGGAGGCTCAGATACGCAGTATTTT,NA,TRBJ2-3,TRBV7-9,TRBD2
CASSRRTSGTTGELFF,TGCGCCAGCAGCCGGAGGACTAGCGGGACGACTGGGGAGCTGTTTTTT,NA,TRBJ2-2,TRBV5-1,TRBD2
CASSPQGASPYTGELFF,TGCGCCAGCAGCCCCCAGGGGGCTTCACCCTACACCGGGGAGCTGTTTTTT,NA,TRBJ2-2,TRBV5-1,TRBD1
CASIGGGPIYEQYF,TGTGCCAGCATTGGGGGAGGGCCCATCTACGAGCAGTACTTC,NA,TRBJ2-7,TRBV5-6,TRBD2
CASSFWTGYPYEQYF,TGTGCCAGCAGTTTTTGGACAGGCTATCCCTACGAGCAGTACTTC,NA,TRBJ2-7,TRBV27,TRBD1
CASSQDKMVLGYEQYF,TGCGCCAGCAGCCAAGATAAAATGGTTTTGGGCTACGAGCAGTACTTC,NA,TRBJ2-7,TRBV4-1,NA
CASSEDGANEQFF,TGTGCCAGCAGTGAAGACGGGGCCAATGAGCAGTTCTTC,NA,TRBJ2-1,TRBV2,NA
CASSLVGQALSGANVLTF,TGTGCCAGCAGCTTGGTAGGACAGGCACTCTCTGGGGCCAACGTCCTGACTTTC,many,TRBJ2-6,TRBV5-6,TRBD1
CASSLGPGAEQFF,TGTGCCAGCAGCTTAGGACCGGGAGCTGAGCAGTTCTTC,few,TRBJ2-1,TRBV7-8,NA
CASSLGWTVGYYEQYF,TGTGCCAGCAGCTTGGGGTGGACGGTAGGGTACTACGAGCAGTACTTC,NA,TRBJ2-7,TRBV5-5,NA
CAISGEGSPYGELFF,TGTGCCATCAGTGGGGAAGGGTCCCCGTACGGGGAGCTGTTTTTT,NA,TRBJ2-2,TRBV10-3,NA
CASEETETYEQYF,TGTGCCAGCGAAGAGACAGAAACCTACGAGCAGTACTTC,NA,TRBJ2-7,TRBV6-1,NA
CSVTDQDRGNGYTF,TGCAGCGTGACAGACCAGGACAGGGGGAATGGCTACACCTTC,NA,TRBJ1-2,TRBV29-1,TRBD1
CASSSGASGSGELFF,TGCGCCAGCAGCAGCGGGGCATCCGGGTCCGGGGAGCTGTTTTTT,NA,TRBJ2-2,TRBV4-3,TRBD2
CASSDGWAGNEQFF,TGTGCCAGCAGTGACGGTTGGGCGGGCAATGAGCAGTTCTTC,NA,TRBJ2-1,TRBV25-1,NA
CASSLDARSIQYF,TGTGCCAGCAGCTTAGACGCTAGATCCATTCAGTACTTC,NA,TRBJ2-4,TRBV7-2,NA
CASSAVASDTEAFF,TGTGCCAGCAGTGCCGTGGCAAGTGACACTGAAGCTTTCTTT,many,TRBJ1-1,TRBV6-1,NA